The next 13 T cell receptor beta chains were all read from a single sample in a study of OX40 agonist ivuxolimab in advanced cancers. Method: immunoSEQ multiplex PCR; TCRdb's copy keeps in-frame clones and lacks some. The sample includes more than 10,000 clones, about 69% of them seen just once. The sequencing used CD4+ or CD8+ T cells sorted from blood, collected in a trial of the OX40 agonist ivuxolimab. These receptors all stem from an adult with an advanced solid tumor such as melanoma, head and neck, liver or kidney cancer.

The chain joins TRBV27 to TRBJ1-4; D gene uncertain. Germline V gene sequence: CDR1 MNHEY, CDR2 SMNVEV (reference sequence). The V and J ends lost 5 bases and 8 bases respectively, with 12 bases between them. The CDR3 runs to 13 residues. The CDR3 here is CASSPVAREKLFF. CDR3 nucleotide sequence: TGTGCCAGCAGTCCAGTGGCTAGAGAAAAACTGTTTTTT.

The rearrangement links TRBV7-9 to TRBJ2-5; no firm D call. Trimming stripped 5 bases from V and 5 bases from J, with 12 bases between. The germline V gene encodes CDR1 SEHNR and CDR2 FQNEAQ (reference sequence). The CDR3 length is 13 residues. CDR3: CASSPTLPETQYF. CDR3 nucleotides: TGTGCCAGCAGCCCCACCCTCCCGGAGACCCAGTACTTC. The full variable domain, its missing parts supplied by reference TRBV7-9 and TRBJ2-5, is DTGVSQNPRHKITKRGQNVTFRCDPISEHNRLYWYRQTLGQGPEFLTYFQNEAQLEKSRLLSDRFSAERPKGSFSTLEIQRTEQGDSAMYLCASSPTLPETQYFGPGTRLLVL.

This sequence joins TRBV28 and TRBJ2-3; 10 bases align to TRBD2. Per the germline V gene, CDR1 is MDHEN and CDR2 is SYDVKM. V lost 5 bases and J lost 3; bases outside the gene matches: 17. The CDR3 consists of 19 residues. The CDR3 DNA follows: TGTGCCAGCAGTGCAACGTCACCGGGACTAGCGATAGAGACAGATACGCAGTATTTT. Protein product: CASSATSPGLAIETDTQYF.

The chain uses TRBV4-3 and TRBJ2-1, with D possibly matching TRBD2 (6 bases). V shed 2 bases and J shed 6 bases, with 11 bases lying between them. The CDR3 sequence is 14 residues long. Per germline, CDR1 LGHNA and CDR2 YSLEER. The CDR3 loop is CASSQLEEGNEQFF. In DNA form, the CDR3 reads TGCGCCAGCAGCCAACTAGAGGAGGGCAATGAGCAGTTCTTC.

The rearrangement links TRBV29-1 to TRBJ1-4; a weak D match, TRBD1 (6 bases). V shed 4 bases and J shed 8 bases, with 17 bases lying between them. CDR1 is SQVTM, CDR2 ANQGSEA, per germline. This CDR3 has 14 amino acids. Written as DNA, the CDR3 is TGCAGCGTTGGGCCCCTCAGGGGCGGGGAAAAACTGTTTTTT. Residues: CSVGPLRGGEKLFF.

By proportion, this clone is medium-sized (0.01 to 0.1%). The CDR3 region is CASSYRQGADTGELFF. The CDR3 DNA follows: TGTGCCAGCAGCTACCGACAGGGGGCGGACACCGGGGAGCTGTTTTTT. This chain connects TRBV7-9 to TRBJ2-2; 10 positions agree with TRBD1. The CDR3 spans 16 residues. Trimming cost V 4 bases and J 3 bases; bases outside gene matches: 5. Germline V gives CDR1 SEHNR, CDR2 FQNEAQ (reference sequence).

The chain couples TRBV28 to TRBJ2-7, with no clear D. Germline lookup yields CDR1 MDHEN and CDR2 SYDVKM. CDR3 length equals 13 residues. Trimming cost V 3 bases and J 2 bases, with 8 bases left between them. The CDR3 region has the DNA TGTGCCAGCAGTTTGACACGAACCTACGAGCAGTACTTC. Its protein is CASSLTRTYEQYF.

The chain recombines TRBV5-6 with TRBJ2-7; D gene unclear. The germline V gene encodes CDR1 SGHDT and CDR2 YYEEEE. The ends were cut back, 0 bases at V and 4 bases at J, with 11 bases in the middle. There are 14 residues in the CDR3. The CDR3 protein is CASSLGAGVYEQYF. The CDR3 nucleotides are TGTGCCAGCAGCTTGGGGGCAGGCGTATACGAGCAGTACTTC.

The CDR3 bases are TGTGCCACCACCTATAGCGAGCAGTACTTC. It is translated as CATTYSEQYF. V gene TRBV21-1 combines with J gene TRBJ2-7; TRBD2, the table's D call, lacks a check against the DNA. TRBV21-1 has pseudogene status. The CDR3 loop spans 10 amino acids.

This clone was observed a single time. The chain is built from TRBV28 and TRBJ2-7, with D possibly TRBD1 on 5 matching bases. V lost 3 bases and J lost 6, with 12 bases in between. Germline-derived CDR1 and CDR2 are MDHEN and SYDVKM. This CDR3 is 13 amino acids long. CDR3 residues: CASSFPGFSEQYF. In DNA form, the CDR3 reads TGTGCCAGCAGTTTCCCAGGGTTTTCCGAGCAGTACTTC.

The rearrangement uses TRBV5-4 and TRBJ2-3; 8 bases fit TRBD2. CDR1 is SGHNT, CDR2 YYREEE, per germline (reference sequence). This CDR3 has 14 residues. V lost 4 bases, J lost 5 bases, and 6 bases stayed unmatched. The DNA for the CDR3 is TGTGCCAGCAGCCCGACTAGCGTTCTAGATACGCAGTATTTT. The encoded protein is CASSPTSVLDTQYF.

The genes are TRBV28 and TRBJ1-5; no reliable D call. Trimming cost V 5 bases and J 6 bases, with 11 bases left between them. CDR1 is MDHEN, CDR2 SYDVKM, per germline. The CDR3 runs to 13 residues. The CDR3 sequence: CASSAWPGQPQHF. The CDR3 DNA reads TGTGCCAGCAGTGCTTGGCCCGGTCAGCCCCAGCATTTT.

In this sample, this clone turned up a few times. The chain employs TRBV29-1 and TRBJ2-7; 9 bases fit TRBD1. The trim removed 1 base at V and 4 bases at J, leaving 5 bases unmatched. Germline CDR1 is SQVTM and CDR2 is ANQGSEA. The CDR3 has 14 residues. CDR3 protein: CSVEGQGGDYEQYF. CDR3 coding DNA: TGCAGCGTTGAAGGACAGGGGGGCGATTACGAGCAGTACTTC.